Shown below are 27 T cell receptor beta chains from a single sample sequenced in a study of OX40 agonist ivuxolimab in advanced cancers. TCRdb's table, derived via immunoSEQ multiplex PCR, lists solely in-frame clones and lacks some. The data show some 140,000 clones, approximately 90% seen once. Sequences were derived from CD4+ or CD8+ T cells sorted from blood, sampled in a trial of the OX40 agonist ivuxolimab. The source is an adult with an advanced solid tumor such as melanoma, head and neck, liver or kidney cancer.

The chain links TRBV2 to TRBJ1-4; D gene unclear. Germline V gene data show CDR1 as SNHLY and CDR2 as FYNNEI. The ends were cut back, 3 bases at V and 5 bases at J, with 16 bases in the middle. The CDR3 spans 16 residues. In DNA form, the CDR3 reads TGTGCCAGCAGTGAGAGAGGTACGCTCGCAAATGAAAAACTGTTTTTT. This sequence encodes CASSERGTLANEKLFF.

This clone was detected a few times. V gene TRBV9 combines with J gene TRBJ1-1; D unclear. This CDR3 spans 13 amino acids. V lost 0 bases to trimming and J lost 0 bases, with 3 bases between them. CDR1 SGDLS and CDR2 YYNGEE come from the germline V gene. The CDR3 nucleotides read TGTGCCAGCAGCGTAGATTTGAACACTGAAGCTTTCTTT. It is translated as CASSVDLNTEAFF. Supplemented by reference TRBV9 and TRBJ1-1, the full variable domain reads DSGVTQTPKHLITATGQRVTLRCSPRSGDLSVYWYQQSLDQGLQFLIQYYNGEERAKGNILERFSAQQFPDLHSELNLSSLELGDSALYFCASSVDLNTEAFFGQGTRLTVV.

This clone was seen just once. The CDR3 nucleotides are TGTGCCATCAGCGTCCCGGGACAGGGGGCTTGGGAGCTGTTTTTT. Residues: CAISVPGQGAWELFF. This sequence joins TRBV10-3 and TRBJ2-2, with TRBD1 matching over 12 bases. The CDR3 loop spans 15 amino acids. With 6 bases clipped from V and 9 bases from J, the junction kept 8 bases outside the gene matches. Germline loops: CDR1 ENHRY, CDR2 SYGVKD.

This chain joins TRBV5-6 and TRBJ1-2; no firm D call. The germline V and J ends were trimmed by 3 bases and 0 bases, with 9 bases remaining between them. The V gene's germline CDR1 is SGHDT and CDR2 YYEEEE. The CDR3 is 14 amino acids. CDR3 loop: CASSSPGTNYGYTF. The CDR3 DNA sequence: TGTGCCAGCAGCTCCCCTGGGACTAACTATGGCTACACCTTC.

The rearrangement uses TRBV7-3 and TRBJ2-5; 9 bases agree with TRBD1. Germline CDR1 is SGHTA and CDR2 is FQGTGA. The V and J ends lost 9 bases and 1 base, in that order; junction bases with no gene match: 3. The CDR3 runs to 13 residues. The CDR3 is CASSGQGQETQYF. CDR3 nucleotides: TGTGCCAGTTCGGGACAGGGCCAAGAGACCCAGTACTTC.

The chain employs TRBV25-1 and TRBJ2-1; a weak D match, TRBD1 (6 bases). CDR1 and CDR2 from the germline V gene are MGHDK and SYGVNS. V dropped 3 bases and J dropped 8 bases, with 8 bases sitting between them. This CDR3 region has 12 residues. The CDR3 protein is CASSDQGYEQFF. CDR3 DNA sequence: TGTGCCAGCAGTGATCAGGGGTATGAGCAGTTCTTC.

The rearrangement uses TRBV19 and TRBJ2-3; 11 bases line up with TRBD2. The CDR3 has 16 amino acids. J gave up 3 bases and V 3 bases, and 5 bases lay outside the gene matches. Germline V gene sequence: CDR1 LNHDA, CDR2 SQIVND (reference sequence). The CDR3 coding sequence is TGTGCCAGTAGTATCCTTAGCGGGAGGGCTACAGATACGCAGTATTTT. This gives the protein CASSILSGRATDTQYF.

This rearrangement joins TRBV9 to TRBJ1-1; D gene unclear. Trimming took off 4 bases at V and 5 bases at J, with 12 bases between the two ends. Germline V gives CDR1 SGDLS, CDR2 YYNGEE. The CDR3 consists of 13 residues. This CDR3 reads CASSTLEATEAFF. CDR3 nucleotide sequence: TGTGCCAGCAGCACCCTGGAAGCTACTGAAGCTTTCTTT.

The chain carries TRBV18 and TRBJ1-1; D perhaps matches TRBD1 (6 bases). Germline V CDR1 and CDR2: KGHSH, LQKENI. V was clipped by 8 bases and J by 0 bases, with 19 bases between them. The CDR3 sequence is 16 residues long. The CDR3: CASTLRGTTLNTEAFF. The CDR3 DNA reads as TGTGCCAGCACACTCAGAGGGACAACCCTGAACACTGAAGCTTTCTTT.

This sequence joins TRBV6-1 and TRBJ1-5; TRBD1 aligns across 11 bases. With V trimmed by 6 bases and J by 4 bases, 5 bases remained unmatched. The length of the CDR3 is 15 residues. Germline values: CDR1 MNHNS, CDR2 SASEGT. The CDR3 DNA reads TGTGCCAGCAGACCGGGACAGGGGGGAAATCAGCCCCAGCATTTT. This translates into CASRPGQGGNQPQHF.

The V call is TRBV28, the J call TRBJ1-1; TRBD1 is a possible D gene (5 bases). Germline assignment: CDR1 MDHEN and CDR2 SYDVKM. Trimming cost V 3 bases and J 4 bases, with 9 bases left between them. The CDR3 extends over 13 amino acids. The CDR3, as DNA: TGTGCCAGCAGTTTCCAGAGGGGCACTGAAGCTTTCTTT. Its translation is CASSFQRGTEAFF.

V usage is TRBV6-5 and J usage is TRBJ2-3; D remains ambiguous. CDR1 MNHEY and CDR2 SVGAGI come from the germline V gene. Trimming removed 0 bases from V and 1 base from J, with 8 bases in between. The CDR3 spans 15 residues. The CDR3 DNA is TGTGCCAGCAGTTACTCGATCAGTGGCACAGATACGCAGTATTTT. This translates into CASSYSISGTDTQYF.

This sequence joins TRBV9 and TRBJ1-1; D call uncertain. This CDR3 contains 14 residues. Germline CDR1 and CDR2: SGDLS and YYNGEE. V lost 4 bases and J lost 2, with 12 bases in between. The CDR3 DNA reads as TGTGCCAGCAGCCCCCCGGCAGCAAACACTGAAGCTTTCTTT. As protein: CASSPPAANTEAFF.

This CDR3 is CASSEWQSQETQYF. Here the CDR3 DNA reads TGTGCCAGCAGTGAGTGGCAGTCACAAGAGACCCAGTACTTC. J is TRBJ2-5 and V is TRBV6-1; no reliable D call. Germline-derived CDR1 and CDR2 are MNHNS and SASEGT. CDR3 size: 14 residues. V lost 3 bases, J lost 2 bases, and 10 bases lay in between.

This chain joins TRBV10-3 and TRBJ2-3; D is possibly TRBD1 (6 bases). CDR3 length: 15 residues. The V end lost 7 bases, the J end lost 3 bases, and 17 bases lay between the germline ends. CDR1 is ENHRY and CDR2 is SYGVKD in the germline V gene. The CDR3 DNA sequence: TGTGCCATCAACCCTAGGGGGAGTGGGACAGATACGCAGTATTTT. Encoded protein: CAINPRGSGTDTQYF.

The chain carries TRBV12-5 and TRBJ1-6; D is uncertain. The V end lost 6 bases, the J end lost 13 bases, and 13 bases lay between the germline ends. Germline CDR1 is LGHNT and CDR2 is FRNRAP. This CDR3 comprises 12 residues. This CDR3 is CASGPTNSPLHF. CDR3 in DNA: TGTGCTAGTGGCCCCACCAACTCGCCCCTCCACTTT.

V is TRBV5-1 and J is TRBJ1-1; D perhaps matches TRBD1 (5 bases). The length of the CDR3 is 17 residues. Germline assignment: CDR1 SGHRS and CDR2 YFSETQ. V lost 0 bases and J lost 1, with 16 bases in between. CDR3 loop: CASSLVSLTGGNTEAFF. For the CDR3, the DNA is TGCGCCAGCAGCTTGGTATCATTAACGGGGGGGAACACTGAAGCTTTCTTT.

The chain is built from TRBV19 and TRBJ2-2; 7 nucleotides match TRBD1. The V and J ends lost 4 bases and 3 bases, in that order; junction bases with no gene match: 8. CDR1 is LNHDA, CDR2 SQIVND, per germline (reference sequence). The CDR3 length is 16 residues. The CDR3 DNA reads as TGTGCCAGTAGTACCGAACAGGGGATGTACACCGGGGAGCTGTTTTTT. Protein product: CASSTEQGMYTGELFF. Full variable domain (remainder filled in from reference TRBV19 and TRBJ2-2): DGGITQSPKYLFRKEGQNVTLSCEQNLNHDAMYWYRQDPGQGLRLIYYSQIVNDFQKGDIAEGYSVSREKKESFPLTVTSAQKNPTAFYLCASSTEQGMYTGELFFGEGSRLTVL.

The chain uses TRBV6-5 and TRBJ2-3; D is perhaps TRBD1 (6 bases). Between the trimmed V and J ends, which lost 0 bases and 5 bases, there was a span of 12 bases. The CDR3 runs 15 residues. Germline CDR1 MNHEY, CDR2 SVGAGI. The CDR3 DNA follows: TGTGCCAGCAGTTACTCCGGGACATTCGAAGATACGCAGTATTTT. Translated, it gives CASSYSGTFEDTQYF.

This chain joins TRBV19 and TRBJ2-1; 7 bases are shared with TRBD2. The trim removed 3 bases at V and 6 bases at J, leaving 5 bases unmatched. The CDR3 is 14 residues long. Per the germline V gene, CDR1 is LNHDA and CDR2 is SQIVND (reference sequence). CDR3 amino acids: CASSMGGGVNEQFF. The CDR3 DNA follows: TGTGCCAGTAGTATGGGGGGAGGGGTCAATGAGCAGTTCTTC.

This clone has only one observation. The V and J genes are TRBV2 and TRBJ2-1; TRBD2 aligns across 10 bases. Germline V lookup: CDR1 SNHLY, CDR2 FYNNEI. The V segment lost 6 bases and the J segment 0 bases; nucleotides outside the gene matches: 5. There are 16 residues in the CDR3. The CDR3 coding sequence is TGTGCCAGCAGGACCGTAGCGGGGGGCTCCTACAATGAGCAGTTCTTC. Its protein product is CASRTVAGGSYNEQFF.

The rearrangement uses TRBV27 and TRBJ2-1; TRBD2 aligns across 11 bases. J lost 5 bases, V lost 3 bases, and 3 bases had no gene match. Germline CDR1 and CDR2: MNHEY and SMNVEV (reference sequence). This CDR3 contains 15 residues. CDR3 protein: CASSFGLAGNNEQFF. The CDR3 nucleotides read TGTGCCAGCAGTTTCGGACTAGCGGGCAACAATGAGCAGTTCTTC.

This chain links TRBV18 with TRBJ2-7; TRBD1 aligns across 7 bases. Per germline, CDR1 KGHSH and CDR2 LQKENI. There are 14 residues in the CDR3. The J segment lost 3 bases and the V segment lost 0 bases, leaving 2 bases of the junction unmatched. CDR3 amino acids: CASSPPDRDYEQYF. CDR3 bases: TGTGCCAGCTCACCACCTGACAGGGACTACGAGCAGTACTTC.

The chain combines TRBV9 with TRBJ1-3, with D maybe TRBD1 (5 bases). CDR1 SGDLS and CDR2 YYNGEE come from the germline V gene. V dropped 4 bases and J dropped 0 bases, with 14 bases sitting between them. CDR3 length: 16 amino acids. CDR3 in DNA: TGTGCCAGCAGCAGGGGCCAGACGAACTCTGGAAACACCATATATTTT. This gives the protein CASSRGQTNSGNTIYF.

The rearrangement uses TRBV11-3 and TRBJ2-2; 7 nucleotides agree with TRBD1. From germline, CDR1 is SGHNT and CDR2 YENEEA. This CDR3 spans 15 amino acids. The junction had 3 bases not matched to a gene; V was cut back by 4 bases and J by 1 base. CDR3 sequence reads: CASSSRQGNTGELFF. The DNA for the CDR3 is TGTGCCAGCAGCTCGAGACAGGGGAACACCGGGGAGCTGTTTTTT.

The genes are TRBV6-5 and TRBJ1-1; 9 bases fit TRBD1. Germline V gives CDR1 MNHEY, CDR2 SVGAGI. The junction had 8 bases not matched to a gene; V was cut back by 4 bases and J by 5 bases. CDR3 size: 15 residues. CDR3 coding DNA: TGTGCCAGCAGTTTCGCCGGGACAGGGCTTACTGAAGCTTTCTTT. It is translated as CASSFAGTGLTEAFF.

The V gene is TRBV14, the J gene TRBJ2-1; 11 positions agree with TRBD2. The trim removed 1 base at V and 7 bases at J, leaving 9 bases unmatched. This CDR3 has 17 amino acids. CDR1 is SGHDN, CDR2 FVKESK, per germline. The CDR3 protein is CASSQAILAGVRNEQFF. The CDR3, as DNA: TGTGCCAGCAGCCAAGCGATACTAGCGGGAGTTAGAAATGAGCAGTTCTTC.